One sample yielded the 3 T cell receptor beta chains listed below, sequenced in a study of beta chain features in type 1 diabetes. The whole isolated RNA underwent reverse transcription, so sequencing captured expressed TCRB transcripts. Data came from immunoSEQ multiplex PCR; TCRdb stores just in-frame clones and leaves some out. The table shows 300,000 to 450,000 clones, with around 12% occurring only once. Sequenced input: naive CD4+ T cells from blood. Source of these receptors: a man younger than 30 in good health.

This sequence joins TRBV7-3 and TRBJ2-4; possible D gene TRBD1, 6 bases. The CDR3 covers 13 residues. The V end lost 5 bases, the J end lost 6 bases, and 11 bases lay between the germline ends. The germline V gene encodes CDR1 SGHTA and CDR2 FQGTGA. Here the CDR3 reads CASSPGQINIQYF. In DNA form, the CDR3 reads TGTGCCAGCAGCCCCGGACAGATAAACATTCAGTACTTC.

This clone has only a few counts. The rearrangement links TRBV7-2 to TRBJ1-2, with unresolved D. The germline CDR1 and CDR2 sequences are SGHTA and FQGNSA. This CDR3 is 15 amino acids long. Deletions cut 6 bases from V and 1 base from J, with 15 bases between. The CDR3 DNA reads TGTGCCAGCAGGGACTTGTCGACTTTTAACTATGGCTACACCTTC. Protein sequence: CASRDLSTFNYGYTF.

The chain links TRBV6-1 to TRBJ2-7; a possible D gene is TRBD1 (5 bases). This CDR3 contains 15 residues. Germline-derived CDR1 and CDR2 are MNHNS and SASEGT. Trimming took off 2 bases at V and 5 bases at J, with 16 bases between the two ends. CDR3: CASSENKGRIDEQYF. In nucleotides, the CDR3 is TGTGCCAGCAGTGAAAATAAGGGGCGGATCGACGAGCAGTACTTC.